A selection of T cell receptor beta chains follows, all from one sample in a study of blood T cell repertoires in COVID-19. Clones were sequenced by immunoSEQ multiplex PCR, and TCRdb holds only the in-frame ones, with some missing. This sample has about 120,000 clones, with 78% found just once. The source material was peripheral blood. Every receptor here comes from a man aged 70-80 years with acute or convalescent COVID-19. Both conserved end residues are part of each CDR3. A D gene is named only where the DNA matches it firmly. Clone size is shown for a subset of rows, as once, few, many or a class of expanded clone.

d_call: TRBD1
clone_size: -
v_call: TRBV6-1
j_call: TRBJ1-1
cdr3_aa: CASSEGRRGRVGTEAFF
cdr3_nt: TGTGCCAGCAGTGAAGGGAGGAGGGGGCGCGTAGGGACTGAAGCTTTCTTT

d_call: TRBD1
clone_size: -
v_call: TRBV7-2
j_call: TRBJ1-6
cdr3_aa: CASSLGGTGDSPLHF
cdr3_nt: TGTGCCAGCAGCTTAGGCGGGACAGGGGACTCACCCCTCCACTTT

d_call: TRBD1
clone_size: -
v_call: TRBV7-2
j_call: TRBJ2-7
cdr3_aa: CASSLGWDSTYEQYF
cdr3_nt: TGTGCCAGCAGCTTAGGGTGGGACAGCACCTACGAGCAGTACTTC

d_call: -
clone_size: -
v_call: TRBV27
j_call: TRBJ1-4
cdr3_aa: CASSFQGPNEKLFF
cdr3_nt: TGTGCCAGCAGTTTTCAGGGCCCCAATGAAAAACTGTTTTTT

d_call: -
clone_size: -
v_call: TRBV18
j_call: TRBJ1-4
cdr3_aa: CASSLPDRGEKLFF
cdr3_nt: TGTGCCAGCTCACTACCGGACAGAGGTGAAAAACTGTTTTTT

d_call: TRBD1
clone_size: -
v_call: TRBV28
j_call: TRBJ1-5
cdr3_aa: CASSSSLTGWGQPQHF
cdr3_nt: TGTGCCAGCAGTTCCTCCCTGACAGGGTGGGGGCAGCCCCAGCATTTT

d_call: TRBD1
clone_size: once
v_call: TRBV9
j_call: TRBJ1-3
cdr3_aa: CASNPTGNGNTIYF
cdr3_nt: TGTGCCAGCAACCCGACAGGGAATGGAAACACCATATATTTT

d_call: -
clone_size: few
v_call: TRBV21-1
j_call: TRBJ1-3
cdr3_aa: CASSHRQGESSGNTIYF
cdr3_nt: TGTGCCAGCAGCCACAGACAGGGGGAGAGCTCTGGAAACACCATATATTTT

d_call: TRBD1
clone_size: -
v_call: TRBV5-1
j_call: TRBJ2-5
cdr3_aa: CASSLDRGLETQYF
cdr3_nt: TGCGCCAGCAGCTTGGACAGGGGGCTAGAGACCCAGTACTTC

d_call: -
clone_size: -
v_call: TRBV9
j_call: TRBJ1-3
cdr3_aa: CASSVAGSEGAGNTIYF
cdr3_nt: TGTGCCAGCAGCGTAGCCGGTTCGGAGGGAGCGGGAAACACCATATATTTT

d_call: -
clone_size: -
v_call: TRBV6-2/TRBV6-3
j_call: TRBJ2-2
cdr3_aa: CASSYRRQATGELFF
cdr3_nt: TGTGCCAGCAGTTACCGCAGGCAGGCTACCGGGGAGCTGTTTTTT

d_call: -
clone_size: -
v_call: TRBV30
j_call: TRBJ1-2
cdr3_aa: CAWREGPWSYGYTF
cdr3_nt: TGTGCCTGGAGGGAGGGGCCTTGGAGCTATGGCTACACCTTC

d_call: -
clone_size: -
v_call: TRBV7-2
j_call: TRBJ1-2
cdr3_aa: CASSLALPGENGYTF
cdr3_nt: TGTGCCAGCAGCTTAGCGCTACCAGGGGAGAATGGCTACACCTTC

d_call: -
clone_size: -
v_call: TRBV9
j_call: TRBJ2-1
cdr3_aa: CASSVGPGAGSSYNEQFF
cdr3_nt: TGTGCCAGCAGCGTAGGCCCCGGGGCGGGGAGCTCCTACAATGAGCAGTTCTTC

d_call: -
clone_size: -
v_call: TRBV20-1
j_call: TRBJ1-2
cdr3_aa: CSARGFGGYTF
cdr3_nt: TGCAGTGCTAGAGGGTTCGGGGGCTACACCTTC

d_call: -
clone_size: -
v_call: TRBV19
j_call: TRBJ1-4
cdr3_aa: CASSIGREVPNEKLFF
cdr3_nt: TGTGCCAGTAGTATCGGACGGGAAGTGCCAAATGAAAAACTGTTTTTT

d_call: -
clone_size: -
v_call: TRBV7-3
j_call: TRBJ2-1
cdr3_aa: CASSLGSYNEQFF
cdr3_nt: TGTGCCAGCAGCTTAGGCAGCTACAATGAGCAGTTCTTC

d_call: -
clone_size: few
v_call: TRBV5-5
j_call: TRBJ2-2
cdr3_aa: CASSPTGTNTGELFF
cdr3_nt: TGTGCCAGCAGCCCCACAGGGACAAACACCGGGGAGCTGTTTTTT

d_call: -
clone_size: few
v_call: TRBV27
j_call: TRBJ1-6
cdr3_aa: CASGGTGKNSPLHF
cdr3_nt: TGTGCCAGCGGGGGAACAGGGAAAAATTCACCCCTCCACTTT

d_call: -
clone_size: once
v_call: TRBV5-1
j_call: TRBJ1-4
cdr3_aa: CASSLGYRGTNEKLFF
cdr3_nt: TGCGCCAGCAGCTTGGGATATCGGGGAACTAATGAAAAACTGTTTTTT

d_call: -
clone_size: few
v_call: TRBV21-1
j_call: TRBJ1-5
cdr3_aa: CASSKWGTEEYSNQPQHF
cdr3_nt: TGTGCCAGCAGCAAATGGGGGACAGAAGAATATAGCAATCAGCCCCAGCATTTT

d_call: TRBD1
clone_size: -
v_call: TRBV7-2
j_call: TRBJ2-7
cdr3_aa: CASSAGSRQGALEQYF
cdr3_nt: TGTGCCAGCAGCGCTGGCTCCCGACAGGGGGCGCTGGAGCAGTACTTC

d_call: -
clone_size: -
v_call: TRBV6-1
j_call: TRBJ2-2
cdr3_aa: CASSENTGYDGELFF
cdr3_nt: TGTGCCAGCAGTGAAAATACAGGGTACGACGGGGAGCTGTTTTTT

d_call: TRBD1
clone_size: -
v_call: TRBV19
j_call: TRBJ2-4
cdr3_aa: CASSKSPSTGSQNIQYF
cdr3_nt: TGTGCCAGTAGTAAGTCTCCTTCGACAGGGAGCCAAAACATTCAGTACTTC

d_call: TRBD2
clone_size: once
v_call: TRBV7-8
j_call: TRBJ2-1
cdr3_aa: CASSLARRLAGGRNEQFF
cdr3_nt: TGTGCCAGCAGCTTAGCGCGTAGACTAGCGGGGGGGCGGAATGAGCAGTTCTTC

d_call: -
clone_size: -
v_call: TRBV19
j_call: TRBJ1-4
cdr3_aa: CASSIVFLNEKLFF
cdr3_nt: TGTGCCAGTAGTATAGTCTTTCTGAATGAAAAACTGTTTTTT

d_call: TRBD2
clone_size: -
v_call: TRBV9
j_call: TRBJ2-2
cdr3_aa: CASSVEGTRLTGELFF
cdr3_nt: TGTGCCAGCAGCGTAGAGGGGACTAGACTCACCGGGGAGCTGTTTTTT

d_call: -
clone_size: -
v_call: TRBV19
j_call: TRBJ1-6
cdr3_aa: CASTKDRFGSPLHF
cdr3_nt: TGTGCCAGTACCAAAGACAGGTTCGGTTCACCCCTCCACTTT

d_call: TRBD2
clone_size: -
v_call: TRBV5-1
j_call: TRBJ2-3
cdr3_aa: CASSLTSGTDTQYF
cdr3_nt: TGCGCCAGCAGCTTGACTAGCGGCACAGATACGCAGTATTTT

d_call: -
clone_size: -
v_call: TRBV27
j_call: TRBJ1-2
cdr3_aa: CASSLKGGWVYGYTF
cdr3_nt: TGTGCCAGCAGTTTAAAAGGAGGGTGGGTCTATGGCTACACCTTC